This passage covers 15 T cell receptor beta chains from one sample sequenced in a study of Ad26.COV2.S vaccination and SARS-CoV-2 variants. Indicated treatment: some 19 received Ad26.COV2.S at low or high dose, single or two shots; several received placebo; per-sample allocation not given. On day 63 after the first injection, vaccine and placebo recipients gave samples. Profiled with immunoSEQ multiplex PCR; TCRdb holds only in-frame clones, not every one. The sample records about 350,000 clones, about 87% being singletons. This specimen consisted of peripheral blood, obtained in a trial of Ad26.COV2.S vaccine versus placebo. The source of these receptors is a person aged 18 to 65 who received the Ad26.COV2.S COVID-19 vaccine or a placebo.

The V call is TRBV7-3, the J call TRBJ1-6; D is unclear. CDR3 length equals 13 residues. The V and J ends lost 3 bases and 9 bases respectively, with 9 bases between them. CDR1 is SGHTA, CDR2 FQGTGA, per germline. This CDR3 is CASSFKTGSPLHF. The DNA of the CDR3 is TGTGCCAGCAGCTTCAAAACGGGTTCACCCCTCCACTTT.

This clone was seen just once. The genes are TRBV5-6 and TRBJ2-5; a weak D match, TRBD1 (5 bases). Looked up from germline, CDR1 is SGHDT and CDR2 is YYEEEE. CDR3 length: 16 amino acids. V dropped 2 bases and J dropped 1 base, with 15 bases sitting between them. The CDR3 is CASSFLNRRGQETQYF. For the CDR3, the DNA is TGTGCCAGCAGCTTTCTCAATCGAAGGGGCCAAGAGACCCAGTACTTC.

The genes are TRBV5-4 and TRBJ1-3, with TRBD1 as a possible D gene (6 bases). The V gene's germline CDR1 is SGHNT and CDR2 YYREEE (reference sequence). V gave up 7 bases and J gave up 3 bases, with 14 bases separating them. The CDR3 extends over 14 amino acids. CDR3 sequence (DNA): TGTGCCAGCGGACGAGACAGGAGTGGAAACACCATATATTTT. It translates to CASGRDRSGNTIYF.

The rearrangement uses TRBV30 and TRBJ1-2, with unresolved D. Germline-derived CDR1 and CDR2 are GTSNPN and SVGIG (reference sequence). The CDR3 extends over 15 amino acids. The ends were cut back, 2 bases at V and 5 bases at J, with 18 bases in the middle. CDR3 in DNA: TGTGCCTGGAGTCCGCCGGGCCGTCGTTTTTATGGCTACACCTTC. It yields the protein CAWSPPGRRFYGYTF.

The chain is built from TRBV28 and TRBJ2-5; 15 bases map to TRBD2. Germline trimming cut 5 bases from V and 2 bases from J; bases unmatched to any gene: 15. Per germline, CDR1 MDHEN and CDR2 SYDVKM. The CDR3 loop spans 20 amino acids. This CDR3 reads CASSTRTSGRGERLQETQYF. The DNA of the CDR3 is TGTGCCAGCAGTACTCGGACTAGCGGGAGGGGTGAACGATTGCAAGAGACCCAGTACTTC.

The rearrangement uses TRBV30 and TRBJ1-2; the D is unclear. With 0 bases removed from V and 5 bases from J, the gap between germline ends came to 7 bases. The length of the CDR3 is 12 residues. Germline V gene data show CDR1 as GTSNPN and CDR2 as SVGIG (reference sequence). This chain's CDR3 is CAWSVSPYGYTF. CDR3 DNA sequence: TGTGCCTGGAGTGTAAGCCCTTATGGCTACACCTTC.

On this clone: At the DNA level, this CDR3 is encoded by other sequences in the same sample as well. This chain connects TRBV28 to TRBJ1-2; D is unresolved. Between the trimmed V and J ends, which lost 2 bases and 2 bases, there was a span of 6 bases. The CDR3 runs to 13 residues. Germline V gene sequence: CDR1 MDHEN, CDR2 SYDVKM. The CDR3, as DNA: TGTGCCAGCAGTTTAGGGCAGAACTATGGCTACACCTTC. Translated: CASSLGQNYGYTF.

The rearrangement joins TRBV5-5 to TRBJ1-4; TRBD1 aligns across 11 bases. Germline V gene data show CDR1 as SGHKS and CDR2 as YYEKEE (reference sequence). The trim removed 6 bases at V and 10 bases at J, leaving 11 bases unmatched. CDR3 length equals 15 residues. The CDR3 loop reads CASTSSDRGPGKLFF. The CDR3 coding sequence is TGTGCCAGCACCTCTTCGGACAGGGGGCCGGGAAAACTGTTTTTT.

In nucleotides, the CDR3 is TGTGCCAGCAGCTTACATTACCCCGGGGGTGAGCTCGGGCCCCAAGAGACCCAGTACTTC. It is translated as CASSLHYPGGELGPQETQYF. The chain uses TRBV11-3 and TRBJ2-5, with D perhaps TRBD2 (6 bases). The V end lost 2 bases, the J end lost 1 base, and 26 bases lay between the germline ends. CDR1 and CDR2 from the germline V gene are SGHNT and YENEEA. The CDR3 has 20 amino acids.

This clone occurred a few times. The J gene is TRBJ2-3, the V gene TRBV5-1, with D uncertain. The V gene lost 4 bases and the J gene lost 2 bases, with 11 bases spanning the gap. Germline CDR1 reads SGHRS; CDR2 reads YFSETQ. The CDR3 is made up of 14 amino acids. CDR3 coding DNA: TGCGCCAGCAGCCGTCAAGGTTACACAGATACGCAGTATTTT. It translates to CASSRQGYTDTQYF.

The chain links TRBV28 to TRBJ1-3; maybe TRBD1 (6 bases). Germline lookup yields CDR1 MDHEN and CDR2 SYDVKM. V was shortened by 6 bases and J by 3 bases, with 18 bases between the two germline ends. CDR3 length: 16 residues. CDR3 sequence: CASSRGGMTYGNTIYF. CDR3 coding DNA: TGTGCCAGCAGCAGGGGTGGGATGACCTATGGAAACACCATATATTTT.

This clone was counted a single time. This chain connects TRBV27 to TRBJ2-7; D gene unclear. Trimming left V 3 bases short and J 6 bases short, with 9 bases between. Germline CDR1 reads MNHEY; CDR2 reads SMNVEV (reference sequence). This CDR3 has 12 amino acids. CDR3 nucleotides: TGTGCCAGCAGTTTCATAGGGCGCGAGCAGTACTTC. Its translation: CASSFIGREQYF.

This rearrangement joins TRBV5-4 to TRBJ1-2; D ambiguous. Trimming left V 4 bases short and J 10 bases short, with 17 bases between. CDR3 size: 13 residues. Per the germline V gene, CDR1 is SGHNT and CDR2 is YYREEE (reference sequence). The CDR3 bases are TGTGCCAGCAGCGCTGACCAAAGAGGGCTCTACACCTTC. Translated, it gives CASSADQRGLYTF.

The chain joins TRBV28 to TRBJ1-1; D remains ambiguous. The CDR3 is 16 amino acids. Germline CDR1 reads MDHEN; CDR2 reads SYDVKM. V was clipped by 5 bases and J by 0 bases, with 16 bases between them. The CDR3 sequence: CASSPPKGSMNTEAFF. The CDR3 DNA reads TGTGCCAGCAGTCCACCGAAGGGCTCGATGAACACTGAAGCTTTCTTT.

This chain uses TRBV3-1 (or the pseudogene TRBV3-2) with TRBJ1-2, with D unclear. CDR3 length equals 15 residues. Germline CDR1 LGHDT, CDR2 YNNKEL (reference sequence). Trimming pared 1 base from V and 2 bases from J, leaving 11 bases between. The CDR3 region has the DNA TGTGCCAGCAGCCAAGGCGGACCTCAGAACTATGGCTACACCTTC. Its translation is CASSQGGPQNYGYTF.